This T cell receptor beta chain was captured in a study of technical replicates of blood from a handful of donors. Libraries were prepared by immunoSEQ multiplex PCR; TCRdb keeps only in-frame clonotypes and omits some of them. In the table there are about 59,000 clones, roughly 93% of which are singletons. Sequencing used PBMCs. This receptor was obtained from a human donor in good health. Some clones in this sample may be carry-over from other donors' samples.

The DNA of the CDR3 is TGTGCCAGCAGTCGGACAGGGGAAGAGACCCAGTACTTC. Its protein is CASSRTGEETQYF. The chain links TRBV28 to TRBJ2-5; 9 bases match TRBD1. CDR3 length equals 13 residues. Unmatched junction bases numbered 1, after V lost 5 bases and J lost 3 bases. Per the germline V gene, CDR1 is MDHEN and CDR2 is SYDVKM.